The rows below give T cell receptor beta chains drawn from one sample of a study of Graves' ophthalmopathy and Graves' hyperthyroidism. TCRdb re-derived calls from the multiplex PCR reads in MiXCR, one entry per CDR3 protein. The table lists some 360,000 distinct CDR3 sequences, roughly a sixth of them singletons. The sample taken for sequencing was peripheral blood. All receptors derive from an adult woman with stable Graves' hyperthyroidism. CDR3s include the opening cysteine and the closing phenylalanine or tryptophan. D genes are given only for firm matches. Size tells how often a clone was seen (once, few, many) or the class of an expanded clone, and some rows leave it out.

D gene | J gene | clone size | V gene | CDR3 protein | CDR3 DNA
- | TRBJ1-6 | many | TRBV6-5 | CASSYHLRDGGSNSPLHF | TGTGCCAGCAGTTACCATCTCCGGGACGGAGGCTCGAATTCACCCCTCCACTTT
TRBD1 | TRBJ2-7 | many | TRBV4-3 | CASSQDKVGTGGYEQYF | TGCGCCAGCAGCCAAGATAAGGTTGGGACAGGGGGCTACGAGCAGTACTTC
- | TRBJ1-1 | many | TRBV2 | CASSEKLVGHATEAFF | TGTGCCAGCAGTGAAAAGCTAGTGGGCCACGCGACTGAAGCTTTCTTT
- | TRBJ2-6 | - | TRBV11-2 | CASSRMRGSGANVLTF | TGTGCCAGCAGCCGAATGCGAGGATCTGGGGCCAACGTCCTGACTTTC
- | TRBJ1-5 | few | TRBV4-2 | CASRPKDSSYSNQPQHF | TGTGCCAGCAGGCCAAAGGACAGCAGCTATAGCAATCAGCCCCAGCATTTT
- | TRBJ1-1 | - | TRBV12-3/TRBV12-4 | CASSSPPGHTEAFF | TGTGCCAGCAGTTCCCCGCCCGGACACACTGAAGCTTTCTTT
- | TRBJ1-2 | - | TRBV7-2 | CASSSPGGRGGYTF | TGTGCCAGCAGTTCCCCTGGGGGCCGGGGTGGCTACACCTTC
- | TRBJ1-1 | many | TRBV5-1 | CASSYGLIPWNTEAFF | TGCGCCAGCAGCTATGGCCTTATACCGTGGAACACTGAAGCTTTCTTT
- | TRBJ2-6 | - | TRBV9 | CASSVGLSTGANVLTF | TGTGCCAGCAGCGTAGGGCTAAGCACTGGGGCCAACGTCCTGACTTTC
TRBD1 | TRBJ1-1 | few | TRBV7-8 | CASSPRTGATPGAEAFF | TGTGCCAGCAGCCCTCGGACAGGGGCTACGCCGGGGGCTGAAGCTTTCTTT
- | TRBJ2-7 | many | TRBV28 | CASGSGQAEQYF | TGTGCCAGCGGGTCGGGTCAGGCCGAGCAGTACTTC
- | TRBJ1-2 | - | TRBV12-3/TRBV12-4 | CASSLRIGQFNGYTF | TGTGCCAGCAGTTTAAGGATTGGACAGTTCAATGGCTACACCTTC
TRBD2 | TRBJ2-6 | many | TRBV7-8 | CASSLFWVAGSSGANVLTF | TGTGCCAGCAGCTTATTCTGGGTAGCGGGGAGCTCTGGGGCCAACGTCCTGACTTTC
- | TRBJ1-1 | many | TRBV2 | CASSEDGGLNTEAFF | TGTGCCAGCAGTGAGGATGGGGGGCTGAACACTGAAGCTTTCTTT
- | TRBJ1-5 | many | TRBV5-8 | CASSSNQGQPQHF | TGTGCCAGCAGCTCAAATCAAGGGCAGCCCCAGCATTTT
- | TRBJ2-4 | many | TRBV7-9 | CASSLAPLWAKNIQYF | TGTGCCAGCAGCTTAGCACCCCTCTGGGCGAAAAACATTCAGTACTTC
- | TRBJ2-5 | few | TRBV27 | CASSMGTRPYF | TGTGCCAGCTCCATGGGGACGAGACCTTACTTC
TRBD1 | TRBJ1-2 | many | TRBV30 | CAWSRGPGGYTF | TGTGCCTGGAGTAGGGGGCCGGGCGGCTACACCTTC
TRBD1 | TRBJ1-2 | many | TRBV7-2 | CASSSWADRAGGGYTF | TGTGCCAGCAGCTCGTGGGCAGACAGGGCAGGCGGAGGCTACACCTTC
- | TRBJ1-5 | many | TRBV19 | CASVEQGFNQPQHF | TGTGCCAGCGTCGAACAGGGATTCAATCAGCCCCAGCATTTT
TRBD1 | TRBJ2-7 | many | TRBV28 | CASSTGTGRDEQYF | TGTGCCAGCAGTACCGGGACAGGGAGGGACGAGCAGTACTTC
- | TRBJ1-1 | many | TRBV7-7 | CASSPSPNTEAFF | TGTGCTAGCAGCCCCAGCCCAAACACTGAAGCTTTCTTT
- | TRBJ2-5 | many | TRBV6-1 | CASSDGQRETQYF | TGTGCCAGCAGTGACGGCCAGAGGGAGACCCAGTACTTC
- | TRBJ2-7 | - | TRBV15 | CATSRQSWGRSYEQYF | TGTGCCACCAGCAGACAGAGCTGGGGTCGAAGTTACGAGCAGTACTTC
- | TRBJ1-1 | few | TRBV20-1 | CSARAANTEAFF | TGCAGTGCTAGGGCGGCAAACACTGAAGCTTTCTTT
TRBD2 | TRBJ2-7 | many | TRBV6-2/TRBV6-3 | CASSASGGPREQYF | TGTGCCAGCAGTGCCTCGGGAGGGCCGAGAGAGCAGTACTTC
- | TRBJ2-5 | many | TRBV20-1 | CSARAAHGETQYF | TGCAGTGCTCGAGCCGCGCACGGGGAGACCCAGTACTTC
TRBD1 | TRBJ1-5 | many | TRBV28 | CASSLLTGGVEQPQHF | TGTGCCAGCAGTTTATTGACAGGGGGCGTAGAACAGCCCCAGCATTTT
- | TRBJ2-7 | many | TRBV11-2 | CASSSTAVSEQYF | TGTGCCAGCAGCTCTACGGCAGTAAGCGAGCAGTACTTC